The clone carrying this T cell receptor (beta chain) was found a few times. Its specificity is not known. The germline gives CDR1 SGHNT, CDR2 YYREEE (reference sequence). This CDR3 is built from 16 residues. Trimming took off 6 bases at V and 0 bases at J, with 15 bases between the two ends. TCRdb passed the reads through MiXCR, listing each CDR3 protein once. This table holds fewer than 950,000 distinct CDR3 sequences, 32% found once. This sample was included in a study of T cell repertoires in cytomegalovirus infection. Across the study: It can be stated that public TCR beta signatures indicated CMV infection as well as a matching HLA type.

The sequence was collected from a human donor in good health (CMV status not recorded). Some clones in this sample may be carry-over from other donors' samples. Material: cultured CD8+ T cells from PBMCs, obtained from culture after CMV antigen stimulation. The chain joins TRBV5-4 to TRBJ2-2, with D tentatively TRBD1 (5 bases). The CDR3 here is CASTSRDSPNTGELFF. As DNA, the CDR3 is TGTGCCAGCACCAGTCGTGACAGTCCGAACACCGGGGAGCTGTTTTTT.